This TCR beta chain appears in the sequencing data of a study of Tregs in tolerant kidney transplant recipients. Study background: Recipients received nonmyeloablative bone marrow transplants from related graft donors, with transient mixed chimerism. Study-wide points: In tolerant patients, donor-specific Tregs outgrew total Tregs, suggesting antigen-driven expansion.

Germline CDR1 MNHNS, CDR2 SASEGT. Deletions cut 5 bases from V and 8 bases from J, with 13 bases between. This CDR3 is built from 13 residues. Remarks on this clone: The antigen is undetermined.

The protocol was immunoSEQ multiplex PCR, while the TCRdb copy is restricted to in-frame clones and leaves out a portion. This sample carries about 83,000 clones, 95% to 98% of them seen once, and the ten largest clones take about 0.61%. The sequence was obtained from a human donor who received a combined kidney and bone marrow transplant. The chain uses TRBV6-1 and TRBJ1-3, with D tentatively TRBD1 (5 bases). Sequencing was performed on CD4+ T cells from blood, taken before the transplant. The CDR3 sequence: CASSIQGWDTIYF. CDR3 coding DNA: TGTGCCAGCAGTATTCAGGGTTGGGACACCATATATTTT.